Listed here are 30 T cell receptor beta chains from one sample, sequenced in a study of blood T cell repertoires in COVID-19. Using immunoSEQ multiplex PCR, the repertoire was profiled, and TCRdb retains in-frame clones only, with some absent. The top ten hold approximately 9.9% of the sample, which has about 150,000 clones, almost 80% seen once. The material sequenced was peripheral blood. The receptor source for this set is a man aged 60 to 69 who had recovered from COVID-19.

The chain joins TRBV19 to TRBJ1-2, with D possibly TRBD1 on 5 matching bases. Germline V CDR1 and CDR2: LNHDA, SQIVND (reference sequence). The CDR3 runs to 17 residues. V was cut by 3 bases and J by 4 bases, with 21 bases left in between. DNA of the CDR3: TGTGCCAGTAGTATCCGCGCAGGAGGGCAGGGCGGCTATGGCTACACCTTC. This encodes CASSIRAGGQGGYGYTF.

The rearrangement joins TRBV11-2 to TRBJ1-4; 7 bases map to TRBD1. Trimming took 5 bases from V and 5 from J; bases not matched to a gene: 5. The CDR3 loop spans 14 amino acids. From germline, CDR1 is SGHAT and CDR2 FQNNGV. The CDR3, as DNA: TGTGCCAGCAGCCCGTGGGACAGAAATGAAAAACTGTTTTTT. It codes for CASSPWDRNEKLFF.

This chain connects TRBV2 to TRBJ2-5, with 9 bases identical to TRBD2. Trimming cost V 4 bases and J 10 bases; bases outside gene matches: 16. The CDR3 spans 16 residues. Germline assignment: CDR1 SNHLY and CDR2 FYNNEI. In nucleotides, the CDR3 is TGTGCCAGCAGTGTGGGACTAGCTTCCTCGGGGTCAGTCCAGTACTTC. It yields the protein CASSVGLASSGSVQYF.

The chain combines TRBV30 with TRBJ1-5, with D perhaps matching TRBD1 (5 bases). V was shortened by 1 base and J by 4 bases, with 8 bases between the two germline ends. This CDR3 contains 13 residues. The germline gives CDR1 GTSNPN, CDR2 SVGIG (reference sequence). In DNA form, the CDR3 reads TGTGCCTGGAGTGGTCCAGGGAATCAGCCCCAGCATTTT. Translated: CAWSGPGNQPQHF.

This CDR3 reads CASSVGGSGGIETQYF. DNA for the CDR3: TGTGCCAGCAGCGTAGGAGGGAGCGGGGGAATAGAGACCCAGTACTTC. The chain carries TRBV9 and TRBJ2-5, with 8 nucleotides matching TRBD2. This CDR3 contains 16 residues. The V and J ends lost 0 bases and 4 bases, in that order; junction bases with no gene match: 8. Germline V lookup: CDR1 SGDLS, CDR2 YYNGEE.

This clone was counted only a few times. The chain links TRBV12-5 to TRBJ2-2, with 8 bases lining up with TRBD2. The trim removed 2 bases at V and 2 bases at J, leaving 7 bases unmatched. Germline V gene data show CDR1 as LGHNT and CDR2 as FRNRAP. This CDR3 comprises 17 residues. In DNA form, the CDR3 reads TGTGCTAGTGGTTTGCTTCGACTAGCGTCTAACACCGGGGAGCTGTTTTTT. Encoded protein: CASGLLRLASNTGELFF.

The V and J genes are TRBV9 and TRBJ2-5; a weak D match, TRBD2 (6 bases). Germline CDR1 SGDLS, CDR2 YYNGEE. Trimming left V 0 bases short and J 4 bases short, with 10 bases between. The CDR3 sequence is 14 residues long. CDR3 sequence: CASSVGTIGETQYF. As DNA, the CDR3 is TGTGCCAGCAGCGTAGGGACTATCGGAGAGACCCAGTACTTC.

In DNA form, the CDR3 reads TGTGCCAGCAGCCAAATGGGACAGAGAGCCTACGAGCAGTACTTC. It is translated as CASSQMGQRAYEQYF. The chain uses TRBV3-1 (or the pseudogene TRBV3-2) and TRBJ2-7; 7 bases fit TRBD1. From germline, CDR1 is LGHDT and CDR2 YNNKEL (reference sequence). This CDR3 has 15 amino acids. The V gene end was trimmed by 2 bases and the J gene end by 2 bases; junction bases not matched to a gene: 6.

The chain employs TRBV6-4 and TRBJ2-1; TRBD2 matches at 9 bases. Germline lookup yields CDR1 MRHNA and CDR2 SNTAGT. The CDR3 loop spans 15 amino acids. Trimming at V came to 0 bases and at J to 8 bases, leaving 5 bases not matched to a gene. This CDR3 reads CASSDSTAGGHEQFF. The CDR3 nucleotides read TGTGCCAGCAGTGACTCGACAGCGGGAGGTCATGAGCAGTTCTTC.

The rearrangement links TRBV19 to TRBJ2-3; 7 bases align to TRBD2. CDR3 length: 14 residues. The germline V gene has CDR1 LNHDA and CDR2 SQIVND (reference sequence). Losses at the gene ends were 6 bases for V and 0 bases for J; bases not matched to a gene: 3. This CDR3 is CASSVGGSTDTQYF. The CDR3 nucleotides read TGTGCCAGTAGCGTGGGAGGGAGCACAGATACGCAGTATTTT.

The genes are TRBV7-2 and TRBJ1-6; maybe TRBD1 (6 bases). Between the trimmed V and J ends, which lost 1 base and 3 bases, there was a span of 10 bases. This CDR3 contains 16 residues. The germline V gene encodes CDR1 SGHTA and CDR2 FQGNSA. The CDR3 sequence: CASSLEGGGYNSPLHF. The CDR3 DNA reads TGTGCCAGCAGCTTAGAGGGGGGGGGCTATAATTCACCCCTCCACTTT.

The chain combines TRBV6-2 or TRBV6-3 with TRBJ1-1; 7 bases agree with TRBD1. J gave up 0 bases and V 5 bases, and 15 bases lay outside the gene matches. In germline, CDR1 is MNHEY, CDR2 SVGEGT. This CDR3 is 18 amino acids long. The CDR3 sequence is CASSKDWSTGQLNTEAFF. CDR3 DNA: TGTGCCAGCAGTAAAGATTGGTCGACAGGGCAATTGAACACTGAAGCTTTCTTT.

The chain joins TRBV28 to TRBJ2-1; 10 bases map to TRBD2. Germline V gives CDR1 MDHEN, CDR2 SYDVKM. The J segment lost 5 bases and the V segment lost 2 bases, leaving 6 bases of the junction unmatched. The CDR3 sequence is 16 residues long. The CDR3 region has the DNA TGTGCCAGCAGTTTAAGCGGGGGGGCCCTGGACAATGAGCAGTTCTTC. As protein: CASSLSGGALDNEQFF.

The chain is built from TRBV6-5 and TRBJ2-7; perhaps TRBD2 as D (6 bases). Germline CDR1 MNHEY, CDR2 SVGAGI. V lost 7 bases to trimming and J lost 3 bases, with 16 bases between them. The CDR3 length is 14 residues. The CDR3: CASTTRDRSYEQYF. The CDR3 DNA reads TGTGCCAGCACCACGCGGGATCGCAGCTACGAGCAGTACTTC.

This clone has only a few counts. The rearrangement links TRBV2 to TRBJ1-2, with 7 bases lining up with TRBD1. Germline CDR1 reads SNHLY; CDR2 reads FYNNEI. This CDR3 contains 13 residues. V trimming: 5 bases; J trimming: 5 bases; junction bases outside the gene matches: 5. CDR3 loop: CASSRDSGYGYTF. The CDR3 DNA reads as TGTGCCAGCAGTCGGGACAGCGGGTATGGCTACACCTTC.

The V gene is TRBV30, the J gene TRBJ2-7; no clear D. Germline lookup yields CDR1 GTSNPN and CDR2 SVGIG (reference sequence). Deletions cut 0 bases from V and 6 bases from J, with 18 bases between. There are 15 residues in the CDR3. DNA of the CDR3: TGTGCCTGGAGTGTATTCCAGAACCCTCGCCGCGAGCAGTACTTC. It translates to CAWSVFQNPRREQYF.

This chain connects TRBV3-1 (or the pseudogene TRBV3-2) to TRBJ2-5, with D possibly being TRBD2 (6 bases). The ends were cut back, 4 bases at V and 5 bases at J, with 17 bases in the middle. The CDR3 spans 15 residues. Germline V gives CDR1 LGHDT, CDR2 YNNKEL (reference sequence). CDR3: CASSLRTTGQETQYF. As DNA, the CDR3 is TGTGCCAGCAGCCTCCGGACTACGGGGCAGGAGACCCAGTACTTC.

This CDR3 is CASSPRDREGGYTF. CDR3 DNA sequence: TGTGCCAGCAGCCCCCGGGACAGGGAAGGTGGCTACACCTTC. This rearrangement joins TRBV3-1 (or the pseudogene TRBV3-2) to TRBJ1-2; 9 positions agree with TRBD1. V gave up 4 bases and J gave up 7 bases; unmatched junction bases: 7. The CDR3 has 14 residues. CDR1 and CDR2 (germline): LGHDT, YNNKEL (reference sequence).

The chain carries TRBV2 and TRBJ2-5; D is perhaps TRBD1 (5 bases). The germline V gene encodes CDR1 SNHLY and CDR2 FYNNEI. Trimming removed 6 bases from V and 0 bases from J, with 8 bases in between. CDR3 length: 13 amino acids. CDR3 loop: CASSSGYQETQYF. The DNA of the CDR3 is TGTGCCAGCAGCTCAGGGTACCAAGAGACCCAGTACTTC.

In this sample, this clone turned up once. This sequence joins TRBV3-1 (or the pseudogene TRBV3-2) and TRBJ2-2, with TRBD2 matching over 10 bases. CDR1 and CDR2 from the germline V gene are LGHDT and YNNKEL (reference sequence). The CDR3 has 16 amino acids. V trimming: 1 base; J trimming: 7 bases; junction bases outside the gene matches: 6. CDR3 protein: CASSQGTSGISGELFF. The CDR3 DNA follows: TGTGCCAGCAGCCAAGGCACTAGCGGGATAAGCGGGGAGCTGTTTTTT.

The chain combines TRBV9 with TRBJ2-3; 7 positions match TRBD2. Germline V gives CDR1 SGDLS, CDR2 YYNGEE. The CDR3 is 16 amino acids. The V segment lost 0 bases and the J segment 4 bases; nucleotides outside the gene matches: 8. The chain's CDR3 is CASSVGNGGSADTQYF. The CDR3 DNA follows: TGTGCCAGCAGCGTAGGTAACGGGGGGTCCGCAGATACGCAGTATTTT.

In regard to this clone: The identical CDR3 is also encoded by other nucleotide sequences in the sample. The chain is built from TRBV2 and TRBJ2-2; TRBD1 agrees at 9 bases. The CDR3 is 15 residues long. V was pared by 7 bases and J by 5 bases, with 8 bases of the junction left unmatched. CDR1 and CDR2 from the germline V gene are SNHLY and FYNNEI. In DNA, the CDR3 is TGTGCCAGCACACCGGGACAGGGACGAACCGGGGAGCTGTTTTTT. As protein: CASTPGQGRTGELFF.

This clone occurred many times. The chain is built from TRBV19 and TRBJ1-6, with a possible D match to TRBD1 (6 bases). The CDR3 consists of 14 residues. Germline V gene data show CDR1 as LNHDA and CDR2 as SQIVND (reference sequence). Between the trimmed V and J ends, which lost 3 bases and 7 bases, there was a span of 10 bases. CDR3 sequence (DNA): TGTGCCAGTAGTATGACAGGAGGAAATTCACCCCTCCACTTT. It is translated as CASSMTGGNSPLHF. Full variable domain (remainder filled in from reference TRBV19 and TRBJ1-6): DGGITQSPKYLFRKEGQNVTLSCEQNLNHDAMYWYRQDPGQGLRLIYYSQIVNDFQKGDIAEGYSVSREKKESFPLTVTSAQKNPTAFYLCASSMTGGNSPLHFGNGTRLTVT.

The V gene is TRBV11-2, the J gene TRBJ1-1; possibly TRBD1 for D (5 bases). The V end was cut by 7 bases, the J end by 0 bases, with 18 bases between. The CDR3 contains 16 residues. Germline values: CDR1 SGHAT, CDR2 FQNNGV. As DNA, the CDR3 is TGTGCCAGCACCCAGAGGGGAGGAGGCCTGAACACTGAAGCTTTCTTT. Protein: CASTQRGGGLNTEAFF.

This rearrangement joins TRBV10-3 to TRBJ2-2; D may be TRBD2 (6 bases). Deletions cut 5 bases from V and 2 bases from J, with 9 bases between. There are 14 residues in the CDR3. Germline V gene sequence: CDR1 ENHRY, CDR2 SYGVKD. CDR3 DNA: TGTGCCATCAGTAGTAGCGGTAACACCGGGGAGCTGTTTTTT. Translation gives CAISSSGNTGELFF.

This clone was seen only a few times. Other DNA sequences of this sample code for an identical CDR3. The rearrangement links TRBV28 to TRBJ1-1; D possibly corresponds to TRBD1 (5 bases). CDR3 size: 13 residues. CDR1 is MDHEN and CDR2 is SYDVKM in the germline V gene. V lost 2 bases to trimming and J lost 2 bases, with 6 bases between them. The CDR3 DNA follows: TGTGCCAGCAGTTTACAGGGCAACACTGAAGCTTTCTTT. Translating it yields CASSLQGNTEAFF.

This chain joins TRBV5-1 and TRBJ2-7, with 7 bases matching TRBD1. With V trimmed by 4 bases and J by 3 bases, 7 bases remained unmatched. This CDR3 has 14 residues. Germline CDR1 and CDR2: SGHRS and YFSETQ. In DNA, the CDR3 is TGCGCCAGCAGCCCCGGGACAGAGGGCTACGAGCAGTACTTC. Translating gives CASSPGTEGYEQYF.

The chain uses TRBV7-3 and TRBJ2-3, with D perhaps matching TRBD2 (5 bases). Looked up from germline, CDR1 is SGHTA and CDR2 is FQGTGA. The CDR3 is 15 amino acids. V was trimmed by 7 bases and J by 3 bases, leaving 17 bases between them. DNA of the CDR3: TGTGCCAGCAAAAGCGAGGGTTATGATACAGATACGCAGTATTTT. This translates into CASKSEGYDTDTQYF.

The chain's CDR3 is CASSPSRGYYEQYF. CDR3 DNA: TGTGCCAGTAGTCCATCCAGGGGCTACTACGAGCAGTACTTC. The chain couples TRBV19 to TRBJ2-7, with D maybe TRBD1 (6 bases). V was shortened by 5 bases and J by 3 bases, with 14 bases between the two germline ends. Looked up from germline, CDR1 is LNHDA and CDR2 is SQIVND (reference sequence). The CDR3 totals 14 residues.

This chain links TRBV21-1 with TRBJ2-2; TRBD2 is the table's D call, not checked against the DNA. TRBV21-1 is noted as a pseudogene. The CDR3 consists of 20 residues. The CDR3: CASSSRGVKTSGNSTGELFF. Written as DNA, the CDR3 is TGTGCCAGCAGTAGTCGGGGGGTAAAGACTAGCGGGAATTCAACCGGGGAGCTGTTTTTT.